The 4 T cell receptor beta chains below all came from one sample that was sequenced in a study of vaccination and CD4 T cells after COVID-19. As to treatment: approximately nine-day PBMC culture with coronavirus spike peptide pools or control peptides (ViraFEST assay). Antigen specificity for these receptors is unknown. With the Oncomine TCR Beta short-read assay, DNA from cultured CD4+ T cells was sequenced. TCRdb used MiXCR to reprocess the PCR reads, holding one entry per CDR3 protein. The table has more than 20,000 distinct CDR3 sequences, about three quarters seen once. Source material: CD4+ T cells from blood, cultured in vitro. All receptors come from a human donor who had recovered from COVID-19.

The rearrangement joins TRBV20-1 to TRBJ2-7, with 14 bases aligning to TRBD2. The CDR3 has 17 residues. The V segment lost 6 bases and the J segment 0 bases; nucleotides outside the gene matches: 10. Germline assignment: CDR1 DFQATT and CDR2 SNEGSKA (reference sequence). The CDR3 spells CSAEGLAGASTSYEQYF. In nucleotides, the CDR3 is TGCAGTGCGGAGGGACTAGCGGGAGCATCGACCTCCTACGAGCAGTACTTC.

This clonotype was counted only a few times. This chain links TRBV30 with TRBJ1-2; D unresolved. Trimming stripped 7 bases from V and 0 bases from J, with 12 bases between. The CDR3 runs 13 residues. CDR1 and CDR2 (germline): GTSNPN, SVGIG (reference sequence). CDR3 nucleotides: TGTGCCTTGCGACACCAGGCTAACTATGGCTACACCTTC. Its protein product is CALRHQANYGYTF.

This clonotype was recorded once. The chain combines TRBV27 with TRBJ2-1; no clear D gene. Trimming took off 5 bases at V and 4 bases at J, with 18 bases between the two ends. The germline CDR1 and CDR2 sequences are MNHEY and SMNVEV (reference sequence). This CDR3 spans 16 amino acids. CDR3 in DNA: TGTGCCAGCAGTCGGTTCGCGGACGCCAGATACAATGAGCAGTTCTTC. This encodes CASSRFADARYNEQFF.

The chain recombines TRBV20-1 with TRBJ1-3; D unresolved. CDR3 length: 15 amino acids. Looked up from germline, CDR1 is DFQATT and CDR2 is SNEGSKA (reference sequence). The germline V and J ends were trimmed by 6 bases and 0 bases, with 15 bases remaining between them. In nucleotides, the CDR3 is TGCAGTGCCTCCAGAGGGAAGAGCTCTGGAAACACCATATATTTT. Residues: CSASRGKSSGNTIYF.